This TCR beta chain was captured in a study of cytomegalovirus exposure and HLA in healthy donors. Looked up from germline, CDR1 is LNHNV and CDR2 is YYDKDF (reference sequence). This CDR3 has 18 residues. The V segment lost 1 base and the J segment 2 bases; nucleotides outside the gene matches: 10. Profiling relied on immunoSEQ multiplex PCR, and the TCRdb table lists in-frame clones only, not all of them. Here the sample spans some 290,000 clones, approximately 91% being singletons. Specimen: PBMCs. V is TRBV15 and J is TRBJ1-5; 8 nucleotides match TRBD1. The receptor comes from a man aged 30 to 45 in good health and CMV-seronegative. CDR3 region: CATSRGGETGVGNQPQHF. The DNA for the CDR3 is TGTGCCACCAGCAGAGGGGGAGAGACAGGGGTTGGCAATCAGCCCCAGCATTTT.